This TCR beta chain was sequenced during a study of shared clonotypes between healthy human individuals (TCRdb year 2020). Turning to the overall study: Three men and a couple of women, aged 18 to 49 years, made up the cohort. Per donor, leukapheresis produced somewhere between about 0.85 and 9.5 billion PBMCs. To increase sequencing depth and limit assay-specific biases, different laboratories used diverse techniques to prepare libraries and sequence TCR repertoires. For each donor, CD4 naive and CD4 memory were each run on three plates, CD8 naive on two plates, and CD8 memory on one plate. To estimate repertoire size and how much clonotypes are shared between individuals, the study performed deep sequencing of blood TCR repertoires from a few healthy adults.

To note about this clone: The antigen this receptor binds is unknown. Per-nucleotide qualities are absent, and no much larger clonotype sits a single base away.

The donors were healthy, HIV-negative adults with no recently reported acute infections or vaccinations. Every donor was a Caucasian adult living in Nashville, Tennessee, USA. CD4+ T cells were enriched by magnetic negative selection; naive cells were then positively selected on CD45RA, and the negative fraction formed the memory subset. Blood was obtained by leukapheresis, after which PBMCs were separated by Ficoll-Histopaque density gradient centrifugation and cryopreserved in liquid nitrogen vapor phase. Analytical flow cytometry was used to check the purity and quantity of each magnetically sorted T cell population. Each sorted fraction had its genomic DNA isolated and then quantified by UV absorbance on a Nanodrop 2000c. Trimming at the junction amounts to 6 bases on V and 1 base on J, and the germline ends lie 18 bases apart. The CDR3 numbers 16 residues from cysteine through phenylalanine. Only the CDR3 region is kept as DNA, spanning 48 bases read in frame from base 1. CDR1 and CDR2, looked up from the germline V gene (reference sequence), are MNHEY and SMNVEV.

What the study reported, not specific to this receptor: Incomplete sequencing was indicated by rarefaction of sorted-subset datasets, despite the large sequencing depth. Based on pairwise subsampling, the degree of clonotype sharing among donors was expected to be affected by sequencing depth. The genetic and exposure-history diversity represented was limited by the small number of donors. Naive subsets generally had larger estimated clonotype richness than memory subsets did. Sampling was limited to blood, and TCR repertoires in tissue likely differ from TCR repertoires in blood. Compared with non-shared clonotypes, the clonotypes found in all four sorted-subset donors had higher generation probabilities. Sharing across several donors was observed for roughly 5.4% of naive CD4, under 4% of naive CD8, roughly 2.4% of memory CD4, and roughly 0.4% of memory CD8 clonotypes.

Using the deep immunoSEQ assay, multiplex PCR amplified TCR CDR3 regions from genomic DNA. Extracted genomic DNA from each cell subset was spread evenly across all wells of several immunoSEQ 96-well plates, with each plate serving as a replicate. Each replicate PCR for sorted subsets received about 200 ng genomic DNA, equal to tens of thousands of T cell genomes. The purified libraries were quantified using a Qubit 3.0 fluorometer, sized with a Bioanalyzer 2100, and then quantified again using the KAPA Library Quantification kit. Every immunoSEQ 96-well plate was sequenced on a separate single-read 150-cycle Illumina NextSeq 550 flow cell. For the original study's pipeline: The immunoSEQ output contained only junctional sequences without quality scores, so filtering could not match that applied to full-length reads. To assign V/J genes and CDR3, sequences were annotated using PyIR, a Python wrapper for IgBLAST v1.9, with IMGT germline references. Reads were removed for weak V/J assignments (E-value above 1e-6), missing CDR3, stop codons, out-of-frame junctions, or ambiguous translated residues. V3J clonotypes were defined as sequences sharing the same inferred V gene, J gene, and CDR3 amino acid sequence. Percentage overlap between repertoires was calculated by dividing the number of shared unique clonotypes by the size of the smaller repertoire. Three approaches were used to assess repertoire richness: RTK rarefaction, the Chao1 estimator, and Recon v2.1 estimates of unobserved clonotypes. OLGA was used to compute generation probabilities for all TCRbeta clonotypes that the gDNA method yielded from a few donors. Entries here come from immuneACCESS through TCRdb and include only in-frame sequences with V and J called. Some clones fail to appear in such tables; in the studies checked, an unresolved V gene covers under half of the shortfall, and the cause of the remainder is unknown. V, J and clone size derive from that table, while D and trimming were established from the DNA sequence. The table for this sample lists about 2.4 million clones; 93% of them were counted only once. The ten largest account for around 0.4% of the sample.

This chain joins TRBV27 to TRBJ2-5; tentative D gene TRBD2, with 6 bases matching. The origin of this receptor is a man younger than 30 in good health. Some clones in this sample may be carry-over from other donors' samples. The sample comprised naive CD4+ T cells from PBMCs. The label giving this sample's cell subset or site can be read as: CD45RA+ positively selected. Read as DNA, the sequence is TGTGCCAGCAGCAGTACGGGACTCAAACCCCAAGAGACCCAGTACTTC. This yields the protein CASSSTGLKPQETQYF.